Presented here are 23 T cell receptor beta chains from one specimen sequenced in a study of blood T cell repertoires in COVID-19. Sequenced by immunoSEQ multiplex PCR; TCRdb stores in-frame clones only, minus some. The data hold around 390,000 clones, with about 87% observed a single time. The material sequenced was PBMCs or T cells enriched from blood (not recorded which). The receptors were sampled from a woman between 50 and 59 years old who had recovered from COVID-19.

The chain combines TRBV6-5 with TRBJ1-4; 11 bases are shared with TRBD1. From germline, CDR1 is MNHEY and CDR2 SVGAGI. V trimming: 4 bases; J trimming: 6 bases; junction bases outside the gene matches: 4. The CDR3 contains 15 residues. Written as DNA, the CDR3 is TGTGCCAGCAGTTTTAGGACAGGGGGCGATGAAAAACTGTTTTTT. Protein: CASSFRTGGDEKLFF.

The gene calls are TRBV30 and TRBJ1-2; 8 bases align to TRBD1. The CDR3 is 13 amino acids. Trimming cost V 3 bases and J 6 bases; bases outside gene matches: 6. CDR1 and CDR2 (germline): GTSNPN, SVGIG (reference sequence). For the CDR3, the DNA is TGTGCCTGGAGATTGTTGACAGGGGATGGCTACACCTTC. It specifies CAWRLLTGDGYTF.

J is TRBJ1-4 and V is TRBV30, with D uncertain. Trimming took 2 bases from V and 0 from J, leaving 7 bases between them. The CDR3 totals 14 residues. Germline CDR1 is GTSNPN and CDR2 is SVGIG (reference sequence). The CDR3 here is CAWSTGATNEKLFF. CDR3 nucleotide sequence: TGTGCCTGGAGTACGGGAGCAACTAATGAAAAACTGTTTTTT.

This chain joins TRBV6-5 and TRBJ1-2, with 9 nucleotides matching TRBD1. With V trimmed by 0 bases and J by 11 bases, 7 bases remained unmatched. The CDR3 sequence is 14 residues long. The germline V gene has CDR1 MNHEY and CDR2 SVGAGI. The CDR3 region has the DNA TGTGCCAGCAGTTACTCAGGCGGGACAGGGTGGTACACCTTC. Translation: CASSYSGGTGWYTF.

This clone was detected a few times. The genes are TRBV19 and TRBJ1-1; D uncertain. The CDR3 consists of 13 residues. The germline V gene encodes CDR1 LNHDA and CDR2 SQIVND (reference sequence). Trimming left V 1 base short and J 7 bases short, with 10 bases between. Written as DNA, the CDR3 is TGTGCCAGTAGTATAGTTCCCGGAGTTGAAGCTTTCTTT. Translation gives CASSIVPGVEAFF.

The chain combines TRBV7-2 with TRBJ2-7, with TRBD2 matching 7 bases. J lost 3 bases, V lost 4 bases, and 9 bases had no gene match. In germline, CDR1 is SGHTA, CDR2 FQGNSA. CDR3 length: 15 amino acids. The CDR3 DNA is TGTGCCAGCAGCTCCGAGCGGGGAGACCTCTACGAGCAGTACTTC. Amino acids: CASSSERGDLYEQYF.

This chain links TRBV11-3 with TRBJ1-1; tentatively, D is TRBD1 (5 bases). The germline CDR1 and CDR2 sequences are SGHNT and YENEEA. Trimming took off 4 bases at V and 4 bases at J, with 10 bases between the two ends. This CDR3 comprises 13 residues. CDR3 amino acids: CASSSPGLTEAFF. CDR3 sequence (DNA): TGTGCCAGCAGCTCCCCAGGGCTCACTGAAGCTTTCTTT.

This chain connects TRBV6-5 to TRBJ1-1; 8 bases match TRBD1. This CDR3 has 14 residues. The germline CDR1 and CDR2 sequences are MNHEY and SVGAGI. V lost 7 bases to trimming and J lost 1 base; unmatched junction nucleotides: 5. CDR3 sequence: CASNQGARNTEAFF. The CDR3 DNA reads TGTGCCAGCAATCAGGGGGCTCGGAACACTGAAGCTTTCTTT.

The chain couples TRBV30 to TRBJ2-3; D call uncertain. Germline CDR1 is GTSNPN and CDR2 is SVGIG (reference sequence). The CDR3 is made up of 14 amino acids. V dropped 3 bases and J dropped 6 bases, with 16 bases sitting between them. The DNA of the CDR3 is TGTGCCTGGAGCCTCGCGAAGCTTACGGATACGCAGTATTTT. This sequence encodes CAWSLAKLTDTQYF.

The sample holds one count of this clone. CDR3 bases: TGTGCCAGCAGCCCCGGCAGGGGGCTAACCGGGGAGCTGTTTTTT. It is translated as CASSPGRGLTGELFF. J is TRBJ2-2 and V is TRBV3-1 (or the pseudogene TRBV3-2); the match to TRBD1 covers 8 bases. In germline, CDR1 is LGHDT, CDR2 YNNKEL (reference sequence). The CDR3 loop spans 15 amino acids. Germline trimming cut 4 bases from V and 5 bases from J; bases unmatched to any gene: 6.

Comments on this clone: At the DNA level, this CDR3 is encoded by other sequences in the same sample as well. The chain carries TRBV7-9 and TRBJ2-7, with D possibly TRBD1 on 6 matching bases. The CDR3 is 13 residues long. Germline V gene lookup returns CDR1 SEHNR and CDR2 FQNEAQ (reference sequence). V lost 0 bases, J lost 3 bases, and 6 bases lay in between. CDR3 DNA sequence: TGTGCCAGCAGCTTAGCAGGGGGCTACGAGCAGTACTTC. Translating gives CASSLAGGYEQYF.

CDR3 sequence (DNA): TGTGCCAGCAGTGAAGGTTGGCTAGCCATTGGCACAGATACGCAGTATTTT. Its translation is CASSEGWLAIGTDTQYF. V and J are TRBV6-1 and TRBJ2-3; the D gene is possibly TRBD2 (5 bases). The germline V and J ends were trimmed by 1 base and 1 base, with 15 bases remaining between them. CDR1 is MNHNS, CDR2 SASEGT, per germline. The CDR3 extends over 17 amino acids.

The rearrangement joins TRBV19 to TRBJ2-1, with D unclear. Trimming took off 3 bases at V and 6 bases at J, with 6 bases between the two ends. Germline CDR1 LNHDA, CDR2 SQIVND (reference sequence). This CDR3 comprises 12 residues. This CDR3 is CASSMYSNEQFF. In DNA, the CDR3 is TGTGCCAGTAGTATGTACAGCAATGAGCAGTTCTTC.

V usage is TRBV5-1 and J usage is TRBJ1-2; no reliable D call. The V gene's germline CDR1 is SGHRS and CDR2 YFSETQ. The ends were cut back, 0 bases at V and 2 bases at J, with 8 bases in the middle. CDR3 size: 14 residues. Here the CDR3 reads CASSLGRGNYGYTF. The CDR3 DNA sequence: TGCGCCAGCAGCTTGGGTCGGGGAAACTATGGCTACACCTTC.

The gene calls are TRBV6-1 and TRBJ1-5; D perhaps matches TRBD1 (5 bases). Trimming cost V 1 base and J 9 bases, with 16 bases left between them. The CDR3 runs 15 residues. Per germline, CDR1 MNHNS and CDR2 SASEGT. Here the CDR3 reads CASSEERLGAMPQHF. CDR3 DNA: TGTGCCAGCAGTGAAGAAAGACTTGGGGCCATGCCCCAGCATTTT.

This clone was counted a single time. The chain recombines TRBV4-1 with TRBJ1-1; TRBD1 is a possible D gene (5 bases). The CDR3 loop spans 15 amino acids. V lost 0 bases and J lost 4, with 12 bases in between. Germline assignment: CDR1 MGHRA and CDR2 YSYEKL. This chain's CDR3 is CASSQEPGGGTEAFF. DNA for the CDR3: TGCGCCAGCAGCCAAGAGCCCGGCGGGGGCACTGAAGCTTTCTTT.

This sequence joins TRBV27 and TRBJ2-5; 8 bases are a match to TRBD1. V shed 4 bases, J shed 8 bases, and the junction held 3 bases outside the gene matches. From germline, CDR1 is MNHEY and CDR2 SMNVEV (reference sequence). The CDR3 is 12 amino acids. CDR3 sequence: CASSYDRGTQYF. CDR3 nucleotide sequence: TGTGCCAGCAGTTACGACAGGGGAACCCAGTACTTC.

The rearrangement joins TRBV28 to TRBJ2-1, with 10 bases identical to TRBD2. Trimming at V came to 6 bases and at J to 9 bases, leaving 14 bases not matched to a gene. The germline V gene has CDR1 MDHEN and CDR2 SYDVKM. The CDR3 runs to 16 residues. DNA of the CDR3: TGTGCCAGCAGAGGGGGAGGACTAGCGGTCCTACTTGAGCAGTTCTTC. Protein sequence: CASRGGGLAVLLEQFF.

The chain joins TRBV4-3 to TRBJ1-5; D is undetermined. V was clipped by 4 bases and J by 3 bases, with 13 bases between them. The CDR3 loop spans 15 amino acids. Germline V gene lookup returns CDR1 LGHNA and CDR2 YSLEER. The CDR3 loop is CASSRVIAPNQPQHF. CDR3 DNA sequence: TGCGCCAGCAGCCGGGTCATAGCCCCCAATCAGCCCCAGCATTTT.

This chain uses TRBV29-1 with TRBJ1-2, with TRBD1 matching over 11 bases. The junction had 9 bases not matched to a gene; V was cut back by 5 bases and J by 7 bases. This CDR3 is built from 14 residues. Germline V gives CDR1 SQVTM, CDR2 ANQGSEA. CDR3 region: CSVLEGTGGRGYTF. The CDR3 DNA reads as TGCAGCGTTCTCGAAGGGACAGGGGGTCGTGGCTACACCTTC.

The chain links TRBV5-6 to TRBJ2-7, with 8 positions matching TRBD2. J lost 7 bases, V lost 4 bases, and 13 bases had no gene match. The CDR3 spans 15 residues. Germline V gives CDR1 SGHDT, CDR2 YYEEEE. CDR3 in DNA: TGTGCCAGCAGCAGGGGTGGCGGGGGGATTTTGGAGCAGTACTTC. Translation gives CASSRGGGGILEQYF.

The rearrangement uses TRBV4-2 and TRBJ2-7; 10 bases agree with TRBD2. The CDR3 extends over 15 amino acids. J was trimmed by 3 bases and V by 1 base; bases with no gene match: 3. CDR1 LGHNA and CDR2 YNFKEQ come from the germline V gene. The CDR3 bases are TGTGCCAGCAGCCAAGTTCTAGCGGGGGACTACGAGCAGTACTTC. Its translation: CASSQVLAGDYEQYF.

This clone has a single count. V gene TRBV19 combines with J gene TRBJ1-6; 9 bases match TRBD1. J was trimmed by 9 bases and V by 6 bases; bases with no gene match: 6. The CDR3 is 14 residues long. Germline V gene lookup returns CDR1 LNHDA and CDR2 SQIVND (reference sequence). The CDR3 region has the DNA TGTGCCAGTAGGGAGACAGGGGGTGTTTCACCCCTCCACTTT. This sequence encodes CASRETGGVSPLHF. Together with reference TRBV19 and TRBJ1-6, the CDR3 gives the full variable domain: DGGITQSPKYLFRKEGQNVTLSCEQNLNHDAMYWYRQDPGQGLRLIYYSQIVNDFQKGDIAEGYSVSREKKESFPLTVTSAQKNPTAFYLCASRETGGVSPLHFGNGTRLTVT.